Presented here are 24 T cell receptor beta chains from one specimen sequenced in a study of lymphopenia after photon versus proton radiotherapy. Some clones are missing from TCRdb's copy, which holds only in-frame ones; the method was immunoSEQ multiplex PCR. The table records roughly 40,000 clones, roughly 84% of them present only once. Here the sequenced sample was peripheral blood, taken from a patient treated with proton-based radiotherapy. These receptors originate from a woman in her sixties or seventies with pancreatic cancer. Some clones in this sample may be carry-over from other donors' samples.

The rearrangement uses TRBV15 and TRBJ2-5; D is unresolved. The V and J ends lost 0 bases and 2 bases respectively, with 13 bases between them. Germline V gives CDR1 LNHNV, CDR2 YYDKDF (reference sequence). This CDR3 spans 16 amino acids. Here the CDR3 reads CATSRDRMESQETQYF. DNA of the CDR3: TGTGCCACCAGCAGAGATCGTATGGAGAGTCAAGAGACCCAGTACTTC.

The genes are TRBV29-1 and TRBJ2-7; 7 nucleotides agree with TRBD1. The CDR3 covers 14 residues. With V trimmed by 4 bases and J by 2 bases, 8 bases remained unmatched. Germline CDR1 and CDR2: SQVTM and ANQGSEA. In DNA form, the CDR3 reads TGCAGCGTTGGACAGGGATCAGGTACCTACGAGCAGTACTTC. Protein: CSVGQGSGTYEQYF.

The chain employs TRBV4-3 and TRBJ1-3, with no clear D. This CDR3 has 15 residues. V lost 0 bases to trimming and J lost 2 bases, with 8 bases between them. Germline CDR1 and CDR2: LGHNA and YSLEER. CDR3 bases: TGCGCCAGCAGCCAAGATGGCCTGCCTGGAAACACCATATATTTT. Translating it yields CASSQDGLPGNTIYF.

Here the CDR3 reads CASSPIAGGKFF. CDR3 bases: TGTGCCAGCAGCCCGATAGCGGGAGGGAAGTTCTTC. The rearrangement uses TRBV11-2 and TRBJ2-1; 11 positions match TRBD2. V dropped 5 bases and J dropped 14; count of bases not matched to a gene: 5. Germline CDR1 SGHAT, CDR2 FQNNGV. The CDR3 is made up of 12 amino acids.

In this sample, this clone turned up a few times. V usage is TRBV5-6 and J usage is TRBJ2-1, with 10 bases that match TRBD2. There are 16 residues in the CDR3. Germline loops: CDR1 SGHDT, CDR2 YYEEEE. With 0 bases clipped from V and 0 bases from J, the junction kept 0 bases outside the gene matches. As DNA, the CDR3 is TGTGCCAGCAGCTTGGCTAGCGGGAGCTCCTACAATGAGCAGTTCTTC. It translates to CASSLASGSSYNEQFF.

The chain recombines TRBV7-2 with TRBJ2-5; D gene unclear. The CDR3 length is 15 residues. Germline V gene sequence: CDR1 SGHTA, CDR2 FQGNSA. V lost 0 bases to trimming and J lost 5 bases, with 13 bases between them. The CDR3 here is CASSLAWGLDETQYF. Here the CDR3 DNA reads TGTGCCAGCAGCTTAGCCTGGGGTTTGGACGAGACCCAGTACTTC. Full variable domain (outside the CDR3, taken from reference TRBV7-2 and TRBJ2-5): GAGVSQSPSNKVTEKGKDVELRCDPISGHTALYWYRQSLGQGLEFLIYFQGNSAPDKSGLPSDRFSAERTGGSVSTLTIQRTQQEDSAVYLCASSLAWGLDETQYFGPGTRLLVL.

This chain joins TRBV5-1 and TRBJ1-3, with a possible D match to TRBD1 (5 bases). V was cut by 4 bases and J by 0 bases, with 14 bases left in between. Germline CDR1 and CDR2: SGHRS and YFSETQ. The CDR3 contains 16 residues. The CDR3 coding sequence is TGCGCCAGCAGCCAAATGACAGCTAGCTCTGGAAACACCATATATTTT. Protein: CASSQMTASSGNTIYF.

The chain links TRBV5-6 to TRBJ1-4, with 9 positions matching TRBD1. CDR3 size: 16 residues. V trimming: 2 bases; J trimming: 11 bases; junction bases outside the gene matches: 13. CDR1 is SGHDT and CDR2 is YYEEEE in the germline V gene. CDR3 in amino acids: CASSFGTPGQGFKLFF. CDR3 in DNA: TGTGCCAGCAGCTTTGGAACGCCGGGACAGGGTTTTAAACTGTTTTTT.

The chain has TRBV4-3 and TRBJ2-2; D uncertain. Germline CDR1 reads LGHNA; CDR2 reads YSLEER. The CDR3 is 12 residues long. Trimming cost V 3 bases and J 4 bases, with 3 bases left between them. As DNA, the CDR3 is TGCGCCAGCAGCCACCCCACCGGGGAGCTGTTTTTT. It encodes CASSHPTGELFF.

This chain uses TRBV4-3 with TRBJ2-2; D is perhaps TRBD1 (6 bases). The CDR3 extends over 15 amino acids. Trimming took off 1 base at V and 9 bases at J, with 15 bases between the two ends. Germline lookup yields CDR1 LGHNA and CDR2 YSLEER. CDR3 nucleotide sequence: TGCGCCAGCAGCCAAGCGGACAGCCTTAACCGGGAGCTGTTTTTT. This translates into CASSQADSLNRELFF.

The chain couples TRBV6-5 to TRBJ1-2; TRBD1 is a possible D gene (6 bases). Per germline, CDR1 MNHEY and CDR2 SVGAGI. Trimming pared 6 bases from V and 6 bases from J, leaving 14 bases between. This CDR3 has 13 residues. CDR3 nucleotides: TGTGCCAGCAGGCCGGGGGGGGGCCATGGCTACACCTTC. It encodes CASRPGGGHGYTF.

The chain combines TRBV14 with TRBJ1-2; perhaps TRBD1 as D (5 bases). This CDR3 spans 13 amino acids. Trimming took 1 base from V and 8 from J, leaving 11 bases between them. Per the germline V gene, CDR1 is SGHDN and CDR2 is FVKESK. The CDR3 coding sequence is TGTGCCAGCAGCCAAGTGATTCAGGGCGGCTACACCTTC. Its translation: CASSQVIQGGYTF.

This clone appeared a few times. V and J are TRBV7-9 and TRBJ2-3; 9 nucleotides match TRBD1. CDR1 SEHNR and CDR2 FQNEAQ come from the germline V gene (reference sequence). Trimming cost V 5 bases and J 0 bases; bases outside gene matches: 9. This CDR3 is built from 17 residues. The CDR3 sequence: CASSPGQGRASTDTQYF. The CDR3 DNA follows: TGTGCCAGCAGCCCCGGACAGGGGCGTGCTAGCACAGATACGCAGTATTTT. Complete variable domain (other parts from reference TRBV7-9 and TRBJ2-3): DTGVSQNPRHKITKRGQNVTFRCDPISEHNRLYWYRQTLGQGPEFLTYFQNEAQLEKSRLLSDRFSAERPKGSFSTLEIQRTEQGDSAMYLCASSPGQGRASTDTQYFGPGTRLTVL.

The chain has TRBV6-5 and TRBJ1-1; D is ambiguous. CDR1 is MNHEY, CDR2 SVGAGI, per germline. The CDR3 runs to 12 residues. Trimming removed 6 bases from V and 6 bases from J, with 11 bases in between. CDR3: CASRETASEAFF. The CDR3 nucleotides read TGTGCCAGCAGGGAAACCGCTTCTGAAGCTTTCTTT.

CDR3 DNA: TGTGCCAGCAGTGATAATTCGGGGGCTTCCTACGAGCAGTACTTC. Translating gives CASSDNSGASYEQYF. The chain combines TRBV6-1 with TRBJ2-7, with D possibly called TRBD1 or TRBD2 (6 bases each). The CDR3 totals 15 residues. Trimming removed 3 bases at V and 1 base at J, with 13 bases between. The V gene's germline CDR1 is MNHNS and CDR2 SASEGT.

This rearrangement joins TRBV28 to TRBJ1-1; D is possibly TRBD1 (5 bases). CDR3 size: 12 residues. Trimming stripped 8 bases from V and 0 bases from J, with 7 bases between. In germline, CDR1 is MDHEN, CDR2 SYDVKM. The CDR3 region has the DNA TGTGCCAGCCAGGGCTTGAACACTGAAGCTTTCTTT. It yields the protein CASQGLNTEAFF.

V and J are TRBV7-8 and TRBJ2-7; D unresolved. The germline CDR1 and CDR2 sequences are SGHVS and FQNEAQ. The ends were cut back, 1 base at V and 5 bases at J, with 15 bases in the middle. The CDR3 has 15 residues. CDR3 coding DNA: TGTGCCAGCAGCTTAGTAAAGGGCCCAATTGACGAGCAGTACTTC. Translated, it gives CASSLVKGPIDEQYF.

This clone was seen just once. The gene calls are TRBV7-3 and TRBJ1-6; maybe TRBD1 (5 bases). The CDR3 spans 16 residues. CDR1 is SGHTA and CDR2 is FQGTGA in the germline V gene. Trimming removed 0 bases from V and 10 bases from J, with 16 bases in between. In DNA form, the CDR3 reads TGTGCCAGCAGCTTAACGCTGGGCAGGGAAGAGTCACCCCTCCACTTT. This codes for CASSLTLGREESPLHF.

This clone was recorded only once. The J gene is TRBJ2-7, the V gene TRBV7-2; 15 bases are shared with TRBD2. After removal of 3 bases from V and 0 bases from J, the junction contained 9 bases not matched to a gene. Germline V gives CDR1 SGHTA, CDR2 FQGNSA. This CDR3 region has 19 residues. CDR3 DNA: TGTGCCAGCAGCTTGATGGGACTAGCGGGAGGCGATAGCTCCTACGAGCAGTACTTC. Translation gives CASSLMGLAGGDSSYEQYF.

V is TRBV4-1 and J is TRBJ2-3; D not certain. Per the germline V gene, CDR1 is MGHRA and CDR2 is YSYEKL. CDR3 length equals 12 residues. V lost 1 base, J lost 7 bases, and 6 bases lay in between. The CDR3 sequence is CASSQVGNTQYF. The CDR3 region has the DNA TGCGCCAGCAGCCAAGTAGGGAATACGCAGTATTTT.

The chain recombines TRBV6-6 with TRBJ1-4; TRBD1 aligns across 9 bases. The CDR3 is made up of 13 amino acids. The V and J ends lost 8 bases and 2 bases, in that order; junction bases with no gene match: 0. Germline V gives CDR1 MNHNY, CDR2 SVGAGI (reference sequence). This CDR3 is CASGQGTNEKLFF. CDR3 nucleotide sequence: TGTGCCAGCGGACAGGGGACTAATGAAAAACTGTTTTTT.

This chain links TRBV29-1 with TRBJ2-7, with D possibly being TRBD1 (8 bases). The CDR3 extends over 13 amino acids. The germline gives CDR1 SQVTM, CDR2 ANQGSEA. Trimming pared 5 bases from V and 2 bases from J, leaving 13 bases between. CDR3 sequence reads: CSVSGDRTYEQYF. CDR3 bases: TGCAGCGTTAGCGGGGACAGGACCTACGAGCAGTACTTC.

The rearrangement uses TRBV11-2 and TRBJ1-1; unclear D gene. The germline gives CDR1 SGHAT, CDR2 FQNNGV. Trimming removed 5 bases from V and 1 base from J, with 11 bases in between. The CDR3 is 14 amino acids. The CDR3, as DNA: TGTGCCAGCAGCCCAGTCCCAGGGAACACTGAAGCTTTCTTT. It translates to CASSPVPGNTEAFF.

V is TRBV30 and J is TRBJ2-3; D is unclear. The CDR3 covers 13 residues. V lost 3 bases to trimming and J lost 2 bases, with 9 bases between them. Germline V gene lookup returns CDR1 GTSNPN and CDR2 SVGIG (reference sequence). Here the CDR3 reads CAWRSLTTDTQYF. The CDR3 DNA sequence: TGTGCCTGGAGATCGCTCACCACAGATACGCAGTATTTT.